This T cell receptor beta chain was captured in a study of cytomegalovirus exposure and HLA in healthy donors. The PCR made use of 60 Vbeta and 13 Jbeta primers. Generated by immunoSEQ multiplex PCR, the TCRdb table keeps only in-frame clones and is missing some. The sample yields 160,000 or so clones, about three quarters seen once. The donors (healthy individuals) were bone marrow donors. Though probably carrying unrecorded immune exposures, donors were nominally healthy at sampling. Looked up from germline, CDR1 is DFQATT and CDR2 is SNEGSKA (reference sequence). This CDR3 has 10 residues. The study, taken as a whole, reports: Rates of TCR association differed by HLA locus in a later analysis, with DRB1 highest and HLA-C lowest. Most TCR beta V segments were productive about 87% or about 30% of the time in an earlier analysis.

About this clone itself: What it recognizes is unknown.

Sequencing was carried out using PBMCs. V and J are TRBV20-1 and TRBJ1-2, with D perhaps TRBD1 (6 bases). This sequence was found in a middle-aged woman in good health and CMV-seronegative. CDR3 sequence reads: CIPQGTGYTF. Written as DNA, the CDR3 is TGCATCCCACAGGGAACTGGCTACACCTTC.